The T cell receptor beta chain under discussion was sequenced for a study of shared clonotypes between healthy human individuals. This clone was found a few times. The same CDR3 arises from other DNA sequences in this sample as well. Clones were read by immunoSEQ multiplex PCR, and TCRdb kept only the in-frame ones, dropping some. The profile shows some 2.4 million clones, approximately 94% of them singletons. The receptor was isolated from a man between 18 and 29 years old in good health. Some clones in this sample may be carry-over from other donors' samples. What was sequenced was naive CD4+ T cells from PBMCs. Subset given: CD45RA+ positively selected.

The CDR3 region has the DNA TGTGCCAGCAGTTTATCAGGGGCTGGAAACACCATATATTTT. Its translation is CASSLSGAGNTIYF. V is TRBV27 and J is TRBJ1-3; tentative D call: TRBD1 (5 bases). The CDR3 runs 14 residues. Germline-derived CDR1 and CDR2 are MNHEY and SMNVEV (reference sequence). The germline V and J ends were trimmed by 0 bases and 2 bases, with 5 bases remaining between them.